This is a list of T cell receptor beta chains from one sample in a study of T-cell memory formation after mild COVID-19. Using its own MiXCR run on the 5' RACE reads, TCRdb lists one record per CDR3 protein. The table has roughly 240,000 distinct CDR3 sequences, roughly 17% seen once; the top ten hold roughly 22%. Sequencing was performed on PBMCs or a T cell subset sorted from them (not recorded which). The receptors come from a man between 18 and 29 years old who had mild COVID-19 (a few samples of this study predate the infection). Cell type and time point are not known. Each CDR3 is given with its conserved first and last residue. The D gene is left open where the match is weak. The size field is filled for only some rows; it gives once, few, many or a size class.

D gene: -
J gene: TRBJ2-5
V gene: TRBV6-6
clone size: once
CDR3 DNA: TGTGCCAGCAGCCAGTGGGGGGAACAAGAGACCCAGTACTTC
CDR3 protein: CASSQWGEQETQYF

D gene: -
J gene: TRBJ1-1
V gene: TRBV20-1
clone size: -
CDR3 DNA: TGCAGTGCTAGCAAGCCCACCACGAACACTGAAGCTTTCTTT
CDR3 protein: CSASKPTTNTEAFF

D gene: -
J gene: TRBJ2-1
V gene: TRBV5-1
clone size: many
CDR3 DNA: TGCGCCAGCAGCTTGGCCGAACTCTCCTACAATGAGCAGTTCTTC
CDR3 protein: CASSLAELSYNEQFF

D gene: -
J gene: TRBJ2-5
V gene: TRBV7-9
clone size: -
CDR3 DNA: TGTGCCAGCAGCGCCGGGACTGGACCAGAGACCCAGTACTTC
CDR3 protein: CASSAGTGPETQYF

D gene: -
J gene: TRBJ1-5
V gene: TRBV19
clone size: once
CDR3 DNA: TGTGCCAGTAGTATCAGCCAAAATCAGCCCCAGCATTTT
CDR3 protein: CASSISQNQPQHF

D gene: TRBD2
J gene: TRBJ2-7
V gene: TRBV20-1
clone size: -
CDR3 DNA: TGCAGTGCTAGAGATAACAGAGCGGGGGCCTACGAGCAGTACTTC
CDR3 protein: CSARDNRAGAYEQYF

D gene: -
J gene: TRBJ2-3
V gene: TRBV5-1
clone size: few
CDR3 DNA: TGCGCCAGCAGCTTGGGTAGCGGAGTCGATACGCAGTATTTT
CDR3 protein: CASSLGSGVDTQYF

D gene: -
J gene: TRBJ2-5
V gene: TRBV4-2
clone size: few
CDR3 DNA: TGTGCCAGCAGATTAGCGTTTGAGTACCAAGAGACCCAGTACTTC
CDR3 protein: CASRLAFEYQETQYF

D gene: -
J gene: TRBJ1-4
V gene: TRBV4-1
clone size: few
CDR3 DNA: TGCGCCAGCAGCCAGGTCGGTCCCCCGGGTGAAAAACTGTTTTTT
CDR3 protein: CASSQVGPPGEKLFF

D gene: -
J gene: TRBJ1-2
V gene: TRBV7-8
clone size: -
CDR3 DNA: TGTGCCAGCAGCCCAGATAGCTACACCTTC
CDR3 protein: CASSPDSYTF

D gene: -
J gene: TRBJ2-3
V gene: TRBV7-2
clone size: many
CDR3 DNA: TGTGCCAGCAGCCCCTGGGCTAGCAGAACAGATACGCAGTATTTT
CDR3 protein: CASSPWASRTDTQYF

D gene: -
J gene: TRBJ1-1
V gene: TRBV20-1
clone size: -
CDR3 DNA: TGCAGTGCTAGAATGGGGAACACTGAAGCTTTCTTT
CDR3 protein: CSARMGNTEAFF

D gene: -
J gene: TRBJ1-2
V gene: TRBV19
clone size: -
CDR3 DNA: TGTGCCAGTAGAGGGGCAGGCTGGGACTACACCTTC
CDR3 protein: CASRGAGWDYTF

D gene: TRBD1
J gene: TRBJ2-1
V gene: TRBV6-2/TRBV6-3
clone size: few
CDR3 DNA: TGTGCCAGCGAAATCAGGGGGCTTAACGATGAGCAGTTCTTC
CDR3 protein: CASEIRGLNDEQFF

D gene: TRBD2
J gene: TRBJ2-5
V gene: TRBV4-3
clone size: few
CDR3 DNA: TGCGCCAGCAGCCAAGAGGGGAGCGGGGGAGATGAGACCCAGTACTTC
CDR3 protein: CASSQEGSGGDETQYF

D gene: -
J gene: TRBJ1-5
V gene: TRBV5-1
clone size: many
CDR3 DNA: TGCGCCAGCAGCTTGGGACCCAATCAGCCCCAGCATTTT
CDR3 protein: CASSLGPNQPQHF

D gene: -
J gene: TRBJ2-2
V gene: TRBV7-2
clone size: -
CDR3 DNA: TGTGCCAGCAGCTTATATCCTCACAGATACACCGGGGAGCTGTTTTTT
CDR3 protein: CASSLYPHRYTGELFF

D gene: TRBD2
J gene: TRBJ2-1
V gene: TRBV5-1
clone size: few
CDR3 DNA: TGCGCCAGCAGCCCTATGGGGACTAGCCTTCATGAGCAGTTCTTC
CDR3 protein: CASSPMGTSLHEQFF

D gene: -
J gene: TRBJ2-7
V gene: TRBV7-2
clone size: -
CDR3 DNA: TGTGCCAGCAGATTTAGTTTGGGGGGCGAGCAGTACTTC
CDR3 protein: CASRFSLGGEQYF

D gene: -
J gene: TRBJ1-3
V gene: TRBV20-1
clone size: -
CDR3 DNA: TGCAGCGACGGGGTGACTGGAAACACCATATATTTT
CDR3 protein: CSDGVTGNTIYF

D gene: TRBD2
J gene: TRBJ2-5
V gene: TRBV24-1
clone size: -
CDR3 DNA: TGTGCCACCAGTCGGGCGGGGGGGCAAGAGACCCAGTACTTC
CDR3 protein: CATSRAGGQETQYF

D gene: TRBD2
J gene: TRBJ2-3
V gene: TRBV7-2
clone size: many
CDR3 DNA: TGTGCCAGCAGCCCGCGGAGTAGCGGGGGCTTTGATACGCAGTATTTT
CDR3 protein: CASSPRSSGGFDTQYF

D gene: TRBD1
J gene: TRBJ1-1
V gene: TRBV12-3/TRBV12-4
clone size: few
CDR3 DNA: TGTGCCAGCAGTTCAGGACAGGGGGTAGATACTGAAGCTTTCTTT
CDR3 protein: CASSSGQGVDTEAFF

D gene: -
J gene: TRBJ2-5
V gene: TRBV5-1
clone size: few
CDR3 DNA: TGCGCCAGCAGCCCGTTGACCCGGGAGACCCAGTACTTC
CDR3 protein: CASSPLTRETQYF

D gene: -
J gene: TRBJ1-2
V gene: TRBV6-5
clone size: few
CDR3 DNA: TGTGCCAGCATCCCGACAGACCGAGCCTATGGCTACACCTTC
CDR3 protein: CASIPTDRAYGYTF

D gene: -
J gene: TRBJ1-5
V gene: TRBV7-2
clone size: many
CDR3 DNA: TGTGCCAGCAGCAATAGCAATCAGCCCCAGCATTTT
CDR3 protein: CASSNSNQPQHF

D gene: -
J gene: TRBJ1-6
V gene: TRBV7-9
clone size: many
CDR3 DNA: TGTGCCAGCAGCTTTGGAGGGGAGGGAAATTCACCCCTCCACTTT
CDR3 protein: CASSFGGEGNSPLHF

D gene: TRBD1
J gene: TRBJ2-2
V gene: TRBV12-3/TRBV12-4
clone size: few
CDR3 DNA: TGTGCCAGCAGTGCCCCATGGACAGGCTATAACACCGGGGAGCTGTTTTTT
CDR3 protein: CASSAPWTGYNTGELFF

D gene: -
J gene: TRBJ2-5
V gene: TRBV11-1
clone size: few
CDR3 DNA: TGTGCCAGCAGCTCCGGGAAAGAGACCCAGTACTTC
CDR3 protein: CASSSGKETQYF

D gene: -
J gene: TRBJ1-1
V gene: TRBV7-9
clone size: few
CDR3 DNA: TGTGCGACCTCGGAGGGAGAGAACACTGAAGCTTTCTTT
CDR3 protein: CATSEGENTEAFF

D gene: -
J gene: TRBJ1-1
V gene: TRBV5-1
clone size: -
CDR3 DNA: TGCGCCAGCAGCCCCGAAGGGGAGTACACTGAAGCTTTCTTT
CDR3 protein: CASSPEGEYTEAFF

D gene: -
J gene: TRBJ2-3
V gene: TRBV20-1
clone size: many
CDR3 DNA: TGCAGTGCGGGTCTCTCCCCCGCGGATACGCAGTATTTT
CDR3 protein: CSAGLSPADTQYF

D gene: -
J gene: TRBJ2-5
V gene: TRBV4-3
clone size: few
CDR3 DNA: TGCGCCAGCAGCCAGGAACCGGGGGAAGGAGAGACCCAGTACTTC
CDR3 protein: CASSQEPGEGETQYF

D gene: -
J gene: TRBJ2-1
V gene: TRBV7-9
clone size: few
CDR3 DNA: TGTGCCAGCAGCAACCCTCAGGGAAGTGGTCAGTTCTTC
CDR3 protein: CASSNPQGSGQFF

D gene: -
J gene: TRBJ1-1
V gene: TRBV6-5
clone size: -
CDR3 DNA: TGTGCCAGCAGTTACTCGGGGGGCGACTTGTTGGCTGAAGCTTTCTTT
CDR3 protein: CASSYSGGDLLAEAFF

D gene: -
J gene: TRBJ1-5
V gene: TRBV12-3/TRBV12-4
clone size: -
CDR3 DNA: TGTGCCAGCAGTTTACGGGACAGCAATCAGCCCCAGCATTTT
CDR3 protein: CASSLRDSNQPQHF

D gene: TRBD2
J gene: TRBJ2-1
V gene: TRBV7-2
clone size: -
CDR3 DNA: TGTGCCAGCAGGTCCCCCTCGACTAGCGGGGGGACATCCAACTCCTACAATGAGCAGTTCTTC
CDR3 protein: CASRSPSTSGGTSNSYNEQFF

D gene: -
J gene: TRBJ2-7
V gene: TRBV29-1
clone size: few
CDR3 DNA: TGCAGCGTTGGGACAGATTACGAGCAGTACTTC
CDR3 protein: CSVGTDYEQYF

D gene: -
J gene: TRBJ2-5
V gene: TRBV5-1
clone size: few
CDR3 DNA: TGCGCCAGCAGTTCATATACAGGGTACCAAGAGACCCAGTACTTC
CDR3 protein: CASSSYTGYQETQYF

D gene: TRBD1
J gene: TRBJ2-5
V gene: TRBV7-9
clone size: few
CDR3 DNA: TGTGCCAGCAGCTTAAGGGGGTGGACAGGATACGGAGAGACCCAGTACTTC
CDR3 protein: CASSLRGWTGYGETQYF

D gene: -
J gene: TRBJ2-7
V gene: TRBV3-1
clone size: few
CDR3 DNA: TGTGCCAGCAGCCAGGAGGGACTCAGTCCCTACGAGCAGTACTTC
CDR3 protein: CASSQEGLSPYEQYF

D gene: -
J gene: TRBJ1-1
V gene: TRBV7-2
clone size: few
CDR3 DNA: TGTGCCAGCAGCCATCTTTTGGAGCCGAACACTGAAGCTTTCTTT
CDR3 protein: CASSHLLEPNTEAFF

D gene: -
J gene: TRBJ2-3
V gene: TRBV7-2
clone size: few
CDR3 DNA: TGTGCCAGCAGCCAGGGATTCACAGATACGCAGTATTTT
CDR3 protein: CASSQGFTDTQYF

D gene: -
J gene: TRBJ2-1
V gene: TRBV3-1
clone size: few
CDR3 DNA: TGTGCCAGCAGCCAAGGTTACGGCGCAGCTATTGTGCAGTTCTTC
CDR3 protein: CASSQGYGAAIVQFF

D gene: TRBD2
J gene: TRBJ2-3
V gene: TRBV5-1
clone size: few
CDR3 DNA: TGCGCCAGCAGATTTAGCGGGGGGGCCCCAGATACGCAGTATTTT
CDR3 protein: CASRFSGGAPDTQYF

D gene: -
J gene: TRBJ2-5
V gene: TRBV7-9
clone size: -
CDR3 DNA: TGTGCCAGCAGCCCCCCGGAGACCCAGTACTTC
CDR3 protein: CASSPPETQYF

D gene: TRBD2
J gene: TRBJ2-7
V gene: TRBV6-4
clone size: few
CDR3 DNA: TGTGCCAGCAGTGAGGAGCGGGGCTACGAGCAGTACTTC
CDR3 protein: CASSEERGYEQYF

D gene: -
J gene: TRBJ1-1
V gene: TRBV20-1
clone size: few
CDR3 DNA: TGCAGTGCTGGAGATCCGGGAACGAACACTGAAGCTTTCTTT
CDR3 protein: CSAGDPGTNTEAFF

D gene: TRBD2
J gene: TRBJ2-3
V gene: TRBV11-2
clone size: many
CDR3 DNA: TGTGCCAGCAGCGACCCTAAGCGGGGGGTCACAGATACGCAGTATTTT
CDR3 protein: CASSDPKRGVTDTQYF

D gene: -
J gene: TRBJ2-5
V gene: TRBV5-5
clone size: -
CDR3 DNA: TGTGCCAGCAGCTCTCGGGGCTCATTCCAAGAGACCCAGTACTTC
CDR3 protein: CASSSRGSFQETQYF

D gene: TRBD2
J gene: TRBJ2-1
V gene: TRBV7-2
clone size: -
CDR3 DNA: TGTGCCAGCAGCCATCTAGCGGGAGTCTACAATGAGCAGTTCTTC
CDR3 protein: CASSHLAGVYNEQFF

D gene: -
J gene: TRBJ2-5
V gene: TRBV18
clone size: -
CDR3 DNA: TGTGCCAGCTCACCACCGTTAAGGAGGGAGACCCAGTACTTC
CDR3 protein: CASSPPLRRETQYF

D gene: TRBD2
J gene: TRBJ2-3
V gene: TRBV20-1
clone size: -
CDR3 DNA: TGCAGTGCCGACGAGGGGCGGGGGACCGGGCTCGGGGATACGCAGTATTTT
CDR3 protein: CSADEGRGTGLGDTQYF

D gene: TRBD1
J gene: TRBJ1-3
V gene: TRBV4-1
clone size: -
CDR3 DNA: TGCGCCAGCAGCCTCGGGTCCGTCAGGGGGCCTGGAAACACCATATATTTT
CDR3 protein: CASSLGSVRGPGNTIYF

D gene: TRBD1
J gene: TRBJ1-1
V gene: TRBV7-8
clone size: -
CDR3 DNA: TGTGCCAGCAGCTACCCCCTAGGGGGCGAGAACACTGAAGCTTTCTTT
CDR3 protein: CASSYPLGGENTEAFF

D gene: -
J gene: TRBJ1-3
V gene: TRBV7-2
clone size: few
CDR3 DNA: TGTGCCAGCAGCCCCCATGGGGGGCCGGGAAACACCATATATTTT
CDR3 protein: CASSPHGGPGNTIYF

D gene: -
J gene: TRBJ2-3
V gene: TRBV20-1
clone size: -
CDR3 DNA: TGCAGTGCTAGGACTGGAAGCGTGGATACGCAGTATTTT
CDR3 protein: CSARTGSVDTQYF